The 26 T cell receptor beta chains below all came from one sample that was sequenced in a study of cytomegalovirus exposure and HLA in healthy donors. Primers: 60 Vbeta forward and 13 Jbeta reverse. Measured with immunoSEQ multiplex PCR; TCRdb has only the in-frame clones, and not every one. The sample holds roughly 70,000 clones; 80% to 90% are singletons and the top ten take around an eighth. Input material: PBMCs. These receptors all stem from a woman aged 25 to 39 in good health and CMV-seropositive.

The rearrangement links TRBV12-5 to TRBJ2-4; perhaps TRBD1 as D (5 bases). Looked up from germline, CDR1 is LGHNT and CDR2 is FRNRAP. The CDR3 length is 23 residues. The V end was cut by 1 base, the J end by 2 bases, with 33 bases between. CDR3 nucleotide sequence: TGTGCTAGTGGTTTGGGCCCCCTTTCAGGGAAGTCAATATCAATTAGTACCAAAAACATTCAGTACTTC. Translated: CASGLGPLSGKSISISTKNIQYF.

The rearrangement links TRBV28 to TRBJ2-7; 7 nucleotides line up with TRBD2. Germline loops: CDR1 MDHEN, CDR2 SYDVKM. Losses at the gene ends were 5 bases for V and 4 bases for J; bases not matched to a gene: 17. The CDR3 totals 17 residues. The CDR3 is CASSRLAGTGVAYEQYF. The DNA of the CDR3 is TGTGCCAGCAGTAGACTAGCTGGGACGGGAGTAGCATACGAGCAGTACTTC.

DNA for the CDR3: TGTGCCAGCAGTATAAAACCAGGACTGAGGTTGGGCGAGCAGTACTTC. Amino acid sequence: CASSIKPGLRLGEQYF. The chain couples TRBV27 to TRBJ2-7, with a weak D call TRBD2 (5 bases). Germline CDR1 is MNHEY and CDR2 is SMNVEV (reference sequence). CDR3 size: 16 residues. V lost 5 bases and J lost 6, with 23 bases in between.

The chain links TRBV6-6 to TRBJ1-2, with 11 bases identical to TRBD1. Germline trimming cut 2 bases from V and 2 bases from J; bases unmatched to any gene: 1. This CDR3 region has 15 residues. From germline, CDR1 is MNHNY and CDR2 SVGAGI (reference sequence). CDR3 protein: CASSYGTGGNYGYTF. The CDR3 nucleotides are TGTGCCAGCAGTTACGGGACAGGGGGGAACTATGGCTACACCTTC.

The gene calls are TRBV6-5 and TRBJ2-7; D is unresolved. Trimming took off 2 bases at V and 6 bases at J, with 5 bases between the two ends. This CDR3 comprises 11 residues. CDR1 is MNHEY, CDR2 SVGAGI, per germline. The CDR3 region has the DNA TGTGCCAGCAGTTACACGGGCGAGCAGTACTTC. Protein sequence: CASSYTGEQYF.

V usage is TRBV19 and J usage is TRBJ1-5, with D perhaps matching TRBD1 (5 bases). V lost 7 bases, J lost 1 base, and 11 bases lay in between. Germline-derived CDR1 and CDR2 are LNHDA and SQIVND (reference sequence). This CDR3 has 14 residues. CDR3 DNA: TGTGCCAGTAAGCTCAGACAGAGCAATCAGCCCCAGCATTTT. Its protein is CASKLRQSNQPQHF. Based on the CDR3 plus reference TRBV19 and TRBJ1-5, the full variable domain is DGGITQSPKYLFRKEGQNVTLSCEQNLNHDAMYWYRQDPGQGLRLIYYSQIVNDFQKGDIAEGYSVSREKKESFPLTVTSAQKNPTAFYLCASKLRQSNQPQHFGDGTRLSIL.

In nucleotides, the CDR3 is TGTGCCAGCAGCTTGGACAGGGCGAAGGCCCCAAATTCACCCCTCCACTTT. Its translation: CASSLDRAKAPNSPLHF. This rearrangement joins TRBV5-5 to TRBJ1-6; maybe TRBD1 (6 bases). The CDR3 sequence is 17 residues long. Between the trimmed V and J ends, which lost 0 bases and 7 bases, there was a span of 17 bases. Germline-derived CDR1 and CDR2 are SGHKS and YYEKEE (reference sequence).

The V gene is TRBV10-3, the J gene TRBJ2-5; TRBD2 agrees at 8 bases. The junction had 8 bases not matched to a gene; V was cut back by 0 bases and J by 11 bases. This CDR3 is 14 amino acids long. In germline, CDR1 is ENHRY, CDR2 SYGVKD. The chain's CDR3 is CAISESKAGAEQYF. CDR3 nucleotides: TGTGCCATCAGTGAGTCTAAAGCGGGAGCTGAGCAGTACTTC.

This chain uses TRBV6-1 with TRBJ1-1, with TRBD1 matching over 10 bases. CDR3 length: 13 amino acids. Per the germline V gene, CDR1 is MNHNS and CDR2 is SASEGT. V lost 7 bases to trimming and J lost 6 bases; unmatched junction nucleotides: 5. CDR3 region: CASTRDRGSEAFF. The CDR3 nucleotides are TGTGCCAGCACCCGGGACAGGGGTTCTGAAGCTTTCTTT.

The chain employs TRBV9 and TRBJ1-1; a weak D match, TRBD1 (5 bases). Germline V gene sequence: CDR1 SGDLS, CDR2 YYNGEE. The V end lost 3 bases, the J end lost 5 bases, and 14 bases lay between the germline ends. The CDR3 covers 14 residues. The CDR3 sequence: CASSAGGGGTEAFF. The CDR3 nucleotides read TGTGCCAGCAGCGCCGGTGGGGGGGGAACTGAAGCTTTCTTT.

The chain has TRBV4-1 and TRBJ2-3, with a weak D call TRBD2 (5 bases). The CDR3 runs to 16 residues. Germline V gene lookup returns CDR1 MGHRA and CDR2 YSYEKL. With 0 bases removed from V and 1 base from J, the gap between germline ends came to 11 bases. Written as DNA, the CDR3 is TGCGCCAGCAGCCAAGATCTAGCCATGGGCACAGATACGCAGTATTTT. It codes for CASSQDLAMGTDTQYF.

This rearrangement joins TRBV4-1 to TRBJ2-1, with 8 bases lining up with TRBD2. The CDR3 has 15 residues. Trimming cost V 2 bases and J 10 bases; bases outside gene matches: 10. From germline, CDR1 is MGHRA and CDR2 YSYEKL. The CDR3 spells CASSQSGTRPQEQFF. The CDR3 DNA reads TGCGCCAGCAGCCAATCCGGGACTAGACCCCAAGAGCAGTTCTTC.

V usage is TRBV19 and J usage is TRBJ2-3; D not resolved. Germline CDR1 LNHDA, CDR2 SQIVND (reference sequence). This CDR3 comprises 15 residues. V was clipped by 7 bases and J by 1 base, with 15 bases between them. The CDR3 DNA is TGTGCCAGTACCAAACGCCCCGCGGGCACAGATACGCAGTATTTT. Translation: CASTKRPAGTDTQYF.

The V and J genes are TRBV9 and TRBJ1-2; unclear D gene. The length of the CDR3 is 14 residues. Germline V gene sequence: CDR1 SGDLS, CDR2 YYNGEE. Trimming removed 0 bases from V and 1 base from J, with 7 bases in between. In DNA form, the CDR3 reads TGTGCCAGCAGCGTAGTATCGGGTAACTATGGCTACACCTTC. This codes for CASSVVSGNYGYTF. Complete variable domain (other parts from reference TRBV9 and TRBJ1-2): DSGVTQTPKHLITATGQRVTLRCSPRSGDLSVYWYQQSLDQGLQFLIQYYNGEERAKGNILERFSAQQFPDLHSELNLSSLELGDSALYFCASSVVSGNYGYTFGSGTRLTVV.

The rearrangement joins TRBV7-2 to TRBJ2-3; no reliable D call. The CDR3 consists of 15 residues. With 3 bases removed from V and 4 bases from J, the gap between germline ends came to 14 bases. Germline V gene sequence: CDR1 SGHTA, CDR2 FQGNSA. CDR3: CASSFRGTRSDTQYF. The CDR3 DNA reads as TGTGCCAGCAGCTTTAGAGGAACGAGGTCAGATACGCAGTATTTT.

This clone was detected only once. The CDR3 DNA is TGTGCCAGCAGGTTGAGTGGCTACACCTTC. Its translation: CASRLSGYTF. This chain uses TRBV6-1 with TRBJ1-2; D is unresolved. Looked up from germline, CDR1 is MNHNS and CDR2 is SASEGT. V was trimmed by 6 bases and J by 7 bases, leaving 6 bases between them. This CDR3 contains 10 residues.

CDR3 sequence: CATTAAPSYEQYF. The CDR3 bases are TGTGCCACCACCGCGGCCCCCTCCTACGAGCAGTACTTC. This rearrangement joins TRBV19 to TRBJ2-5; no clear D gene. The better agreement between TRBJ2-7 and the DNA end casts doubt on the J call. This CDR3 contains 13 residues. Per germline, CDR1 LNHDA and CDR2 SQIVND (reference sequence).

The gene calls are TRBV10-3 and TRBJ1-2; D perhaps matches TRBD1 (6 bases). From germline, CDR1 is ENHRY and CDR2 SYGVKD. This CDR3 comprises 13 residues. V was clipped by 11 bases and J by 0 bases, with 13 bases between them. The CDR3 nucleotides read TGTGCCGAAAACAGGGCCGCTAACTATGGCTACACCTTC. Protein sequence: CAENRAANYGYTF.

The gene calls are TRBV4-1 and TRBJ2-2; the D gene is possibly TRBD2 (5 bases). Deletions cut 1 base from V and 7 bases from J, with 10 bases between. This CDR3 is built from 14 residues. Germline CDR1 is MGHRA and CDR2 is YSYEKL. The CDR3, as DNA: TGCGCCAGCAGCCAAGGAGGGTATGTCGGGGAGCTGTTTTTT. This translates into CASSQGGYVGELFF.

The sample holds one count of this clone. This chain's CDR3 is CASSPYNGLAVAKNIQYF. The CDR3 DNA reads TGTGCCAGCAGCCCCTACAACGGACTAGCGGTAGCCAAAAACATTCAGTACTTC. J is TRBJ2-4 and V is TRBV7-9; TRBD2 matches 10 bases. The CDR3 is 18 residues long. Germline V gives CDR1 SEHNR, CDR2 FQNEAQ (reference sequence). V shed 5 bases and J 0 bases; nucleotides not matched to a gene: 10. The full variable domain, with the rest looked up from reference TRBV7-9 and TRBJ2-4, is DTGVSQNPRHKITKRGQNVTFRCDPISEHNRLYWYRQTLGQGPEFLTYFQNEAQLEKSRLLSDRFSAERPKGSFSTLEIQRTEQGDSAMYLCASSPYNGLAVAKNIQYFGAGTRLSVL.

The rearrangement uses TRBV28 and TRBJ2-4; the match to TRBD1 covers 8 bases. V was pared by 5 bases and J by 2 bases, with 11 bases of the junction left unmatched. The length of the CDR3 is 17 residues. Germline CDR1 MDHEN, CDR2 SYDVKM. The CDR3: CASSPPRTGSTKNIQYF. The CDR3 DNA sequence: TGTGCCAGCAGTCCCCCACGGACAGGGTCAACCAAAAACATTCAGTACTTC. Full variable domain (remainder filled in from reference TRBV28 and TRBJ2-4): DVKVTQSSRYLVKRTGEKVFLECVQDMDHENMFWYRQDPGLGLRLIYFSYDVKMKEKGDIPEGYSVSREKKERFSLILESASTNQTSMYLCASSPPRTGSTKNIQYFGAGTRLSVL.

The chain combines TRBV19 with TRBJ2-1, with a tentative D call TRBD2 (6 bases). Trimming stripped 2 bases from V and 0 bases from J, with 11 bases between. Germline V lookup: CDR1 LNHDA, CDR2 SQIVND (reference sequence). The CDR3 runs 16 residues. The CDR3 reads CASSIIGGYSYNEQFF. CDR3 in DNA: TGTGCCAGTAGTATAATCGGGGGTTACTCCTACAATGAGCAGTTCTTC.

This chain joins TRBV5-1 and TRBJ1-3, with D possibly TRBD1 on 5 matching bases. Trimming shortened V by 4 bases and J by 8 bases, and 16 bases separated the two germline ends. This CDR3 has 14 residues. Germline values: CDR1 SGHRS, CDR2 YFSETQ. CDR3 protein: CASSADTSGYTIYF. The CDR3 region has the DNA TGCGCCAGCAGCGCGGACACGAGTGGTTACACCATATATTTT.

The chain recombines TRBV27 with TRBJ1-2; 7 bases are a match to TRBD1. This CDR3 has 16 amino acids. V lost 4 bases, J lost 3 bases, and 11 bases stayed unmatched. The germline V gene has CDR1 MNHEY and CDR2 SMNVEV (reference sequence). CDR3 loop: CASSSSNRGGYYGYTF. DNA for the CDR3: TGTGCCAGCAGTTCAAGTAACAGGGGCGGGTACTATGGCTACACCTTC.

V gene TRBV19 combines with J gene TRBJ1-5, with unresolved D. V gave up 3 bases and J gave up 3 bases, with 9 bases separating them. CDR1 and CDR2 from the germline V gene are LNHDA and SQIVND (reference sequence). This CDR3 has 14 residues. The CDR3 here is CASSITGDNQPQHF. As DNA, the CDR3 is TGTGCCAGTAGTATCACGGGAGACAATCAGCCCCAGCATTTT.

V is TRBV6-5 and J is TRBJ2-2; 7 nucleotides match TRBD2. The CDR3 is made up of 15 amino acids. The germline V gene encodes CDR1 MNHEY and CDR2 SVGAGI. V trimming: 8 bases; J trimming: 4 bases; junction bases outside the gene matches: 10. The CDR3: CASRQWGGTTGELFF. CDR3 bases: TGTGCCAGCCGCCAGTGGGGGGGGACCACCGGGGAGCTGTTTTTT.